The text below deals with one T cell receptor (beta chain). Other DNA sequences in this specimen translate into the identical CDR3. This CDR3 has 12 amino acids. V dropped 6 bases and J dropped 3 bases, with 5 bases sitting between them. CDR1 KGHSH and CDR2 LQKENI come from the germline V gene. This record comes from a study of shared clonotypes between healthy human individuals. Profiled with immunoSEQ multiplex PCR; TCRdb holds only in-frame clones, not every one. Found here are 550,000 to 650,000 clones, around 96% of them singletons; the top ten hold roughly 0.1%. The naive CD8 fraction comprised CD45RO-negative cells positively selected for CCR7 and excluded terminally differentiated effector memory CD45RA+ cells.

The source of this sequence is a woman in her 30s in good health. The chain has TRBV18 and TRBJ2-2; D is ambiguous. Material: naive CD8+ T cells sorted from blood. In DNA form, the CDR3 reads TGTGCCAGCTCCCCCGACACCGGGGAGCTGTTTTTT. It specifies CASSPDTGELFF. Full variable domain (rest looked up from reference TRBV18 and TRBJ2-2): NAGVMQNPRHLVRRRGQEARLRCSPMKGHSHVYWYRQLPEEGLKFMVYLQKENIIDESGMPKERFSAEFPKEGPSILRIQQVVRGDSAAYFCASSPDTGELFFGEGSRLTVL.